The clone carrying this T cell receptor beta chain was seen once. As yet, its antigen is unknown. After removal of 6 bases from V and 3 bases from J, the junction contained 7 bases not matched to a gene. In germline, CDR1 is DFQATT, CDR2 SNEGSKA (reference sequence). The CDR3 length is 14 residues. This specimen comes from a study of post-analysis software for immune sequencing data. Presence of unique molecular identifiers characterized the TCR beta cDNA libraries. TCRdb itself ran the PCR reads through MiXCR, one entry per CDR3 protein. The sample consists of approximately 440,000 distinct CDR3 sequences, around 40% of them appearing once. Study results and limitations: Under the F measure, samples that were prepared in one batch clustered strongly together. Diversity measured as normalized Chao1 was significantly lower in multiple sclerosis patients than in controls. Four or five TRBV segments, TRBV5-6, TRBV5-1 and TRBV20-1 among them, were found more frequent in patients than controls.

Sample: blood. The receptor was isolated from a girl under 18 with multiple sclerosis. The chain uses TRBV20-1 and TRBJ2-1; 8 bases are shared with TRBD2. The CDR3 sequence: CSANSAGVYNEQFF. The DNA of the CDR3 is TGCAGTGCCAACTCAGCGGGGGTCTACAATGAGCAGTTCTTC.